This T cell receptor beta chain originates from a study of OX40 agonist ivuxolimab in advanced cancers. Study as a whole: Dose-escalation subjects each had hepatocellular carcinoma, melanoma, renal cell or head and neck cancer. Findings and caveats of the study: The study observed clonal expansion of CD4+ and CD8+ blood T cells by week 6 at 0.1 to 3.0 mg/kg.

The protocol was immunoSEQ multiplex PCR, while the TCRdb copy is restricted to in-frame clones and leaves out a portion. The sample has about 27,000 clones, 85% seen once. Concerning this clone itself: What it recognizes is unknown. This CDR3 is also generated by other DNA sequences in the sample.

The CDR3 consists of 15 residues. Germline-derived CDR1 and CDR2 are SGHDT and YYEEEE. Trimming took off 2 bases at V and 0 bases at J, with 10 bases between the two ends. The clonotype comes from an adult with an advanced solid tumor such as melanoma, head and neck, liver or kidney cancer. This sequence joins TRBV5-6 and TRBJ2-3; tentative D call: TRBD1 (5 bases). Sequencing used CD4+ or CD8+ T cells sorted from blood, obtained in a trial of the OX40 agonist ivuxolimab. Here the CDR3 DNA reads TGTGCCAGCAGCTTTTCCAGGGTGAGCACAGATACGCAGTATTTT. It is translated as CASSFSRVSTDTQYF. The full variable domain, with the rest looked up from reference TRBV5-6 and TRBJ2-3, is DAGVTQSPTHLIKTRGQQVTLRCSPKSGHDTVSWYQQALGQGPQFIFQYYEEEERQRGNFPDRFSGHQFPNYSSELNVNALLLGDSALYLCASSFSRVSTDTQYFGPGTRLTVL.